A single T cell receptor beta chain is shown here with its context. Its cognate antigen is unknown. This record comes from a study of regulatory T cells in long-lasting Graves disease. Across the study: To qualify as persistent, Graves' disease required over 5 years of antithyroid drugs with positive TSH receptor antibodies. Findings and limits, study-wide: With persistent disease, TRBV28, TRBJ1-2 and TRBJ2-5 were the favored segments.

As to time point: persistent/refractory GD, antithyroid drugs over 5 years with positive TRAb. With RNA extracted from PBMCs as input, the TCR library was made. Libraries of TCR beta came from iRepertoire HTBI primers plus Arm-PCR of CDR3 regions. TCRdb recomputed calls from the multiplex PCR reads with MiXCR, one row per CDR3 protein. The sample shows 250,000 to 300,000 distinct CDR3 sequences, under 25% of them seen only once. CDR1 MNHEY and CDR2 SVGEGT come from the germline V gene. The ends were cut back, 6 bases at V and 0 bases at J, with 15 bases in the middle. This CDR3 spans 15 amino acids. This sequence originates from a female donor with Graves disease. The material was peripheral blood mononuclear cells (PBMCs), obtained when the disease was refractory, from a patient treated with antithyroid drugs. V gene TRBV6-2 or TRBV6-3 combines with J gene TRBJ2-7; possibly TRBD1 for D (6 bases). CDR3 bases: TGTGCCAGCAGCCCACCCCCGGACAGCTCCTACGAGCAGTACTTC. As protein: CASSPPPDSSYEQYF.